These T cell receptor beta chains were read from a single sample in a study of T cell repertoires in cytomegalovirus infection. For these TCRs, the target antigens are not known. One entry per CDR3 protein results from TCRdb running MiXCR on the reads. The repertoire holds around 900,000 distinct CDR3 sequences, with 30% to 40% as singletons. The starting material was cultured CD8+ T cells from PBMCs, obtained from culture after CMV antigen stimulation. These receptors all come from a human donor in good health (CMV status not recorded). Some clones in this sample may be carry-over from other donors' samples. Each CDR3 is given with its conserved first and last residue. D genes are given only for firm matches. Rows may omit the clone size; those that give it use once, few, many or a size class.

V gene	J gene	clone size	D gene	CDR3 protein	CDR3 DNA
TRBV6-1	TRBJ2-5	NA	TRBD1	CASSSLGGRQETQYF	TGTGCCAGCAGTTCCCTAGGGGGCCGACAAGAGACCCAGTACTTC
TRBV7-6	TRBJ2-3	many	NA	CASSLVDGADTQYF	TGTGCCAGCAGCTTAGTTGATGGGGCAGATACGCAGTATTTT
TRBV4-1	TRBJ2-3	once	NA	CANSQESAASTDTQYF	TGCGCCAACAGCCAAGAATCAGCGGCTAGCACAGATACGCAGTATTTT
TRBV27	TRBJ2-7	NA	NA	CASRLRVPYEQYF	TGTGCCAGCAGACTTAGAGTTCCCTACGAGCAGTACTTC
TRBV7-6	TRBJ1-5	NA	NA	CVSMGRDTDTQHF	TGTGTCAGCATGGGGAGAGACACAGATACGCAGCATTTT
TRBV28	TRBJ1-3	NA	TRBD1	CASSLLRTGGSGNTIYF	TGTGCCAGCAGTTTACTACGGACAGGGGGATCTGGAAACACCATATATTTT
TRBV7-9	TRBJ1-1	NA	NA	CASSPNNRALTEAFF	TGTGCCAGCAGCCCGAACAACAGGGCGCTCACTGAAGCTTTCTTT
TRBV7-9	TRBJ1-1	NA	NA	CASSLFQGVKTEAFF	TGTGCCAGCAGCTTATTTCAGGGAGTTAAGACTGAAGCTTTCTTT
TRBV29-1	TRBJ2-2	NA	TRBD2	CSGLLAGGRSGELFF	TGCAGCGGCCTACTAGCGGGGGGGCGCAGCGGGGAGCTGTTTTTT
TRBV6-1	TRBJ1-2	NA	NA	CASSSFGDGGGNGYTF	TGTGCCAGCAGTAGCTTTGGGGACGGCGGGGGCAATGGCTACACCTTC
TRBV7-6	TRBJ2-2	NA	TRBD1	CASSSDRVDYTGELFF	TGTGCCAGCAGCTCGGACAGGGTAGATTACACCGGGGAGCTGTTTTTT
TRBV9	TRBJ1-2	NA	TRBD1	CASSVAVDRITPNYGYTF	TGTGCCAGCAGCGTAGCTGTGGACAGGATAACCCCCAACTATGGCTACACCTTC
TRBV7-6	TRBJ2-1	NA	NA	CASSLVGDDEQFF	TGTGCCAGCAGCTTAGTAGGGGACGATGAGCAGTTCTTC
TRBV7-8	TRBJ2-4	NA	NA	CASSLSPGEENIQYF	TGTGCCAGCAGCTTAAGTCCGGGAGAAGAAAACATTCAGTACTTC
TRBV4-1	TRBJ2-7	few	NA	CASSQRRNYEQYF	TGCGCCAGCAGCCAACGCAGGAACTACGAGCAGTACTTC
TRBV3-1	TRBJ1-2	NA	NA	CASSQDRLRGYTF	TGTGCCAGCAGCCAAGATCGGCTACGTGGCTACACCTTC
TRBV6-2/TRBV6-3	TRBJ1-1	many	NA	CASSPGRPEAFF	TGTGCCAGCAGCCCGGGGAGGCCTGAAGCTTTCTTT
TRBV11-3	TRBJ2-1	few	NA	CASRRHEDGEQFF	TGTGCCAGCAGACGACATGAGGACGGTGAGCAGTTCTTC
TRBV2	TRBJ2-3	NA	NA	CASMEGGPPDTQYF	TGTGCCAGCATGGAAGGGGGACCGCCAGATACGCAGTATTTT
TRBV7-6	TRBJ2-7	many	TRBD2	CASSLAGLAYEQYF	TGTGCCAGCAGCTTAGCCGGACTAGCTTACGAGCAGTACTTC
TRBV6-6	TRBJ2-7	NA	NA	CASSPRSSISYGQYF	TGTGCCAGCAGCCCCCGTTCTTCCATTTCCTACGGGCAGTACTTC
TRBV7-4	TRBJ1-1	NA	NA	CASSGVVGWATEAFF	TGTGCCAGCAGTGGGGTTGTAGGGTGGGCCACTGAAGCTTTCTTT
TRBV12-3/TRBV12-4	TRBJ2-3	NA	NA	CASSSMAPRTDTQYF	TGTGCCAGCAGCAGCATGGCCCCGAGGACAGATACGCAGTATTTT
TRBV9	TRBJ2-7	few	NA	CASSVDGGPNIYEQYF	TGTGCCAGCAGCGTAGATGGGGGCCCCAACATCTACGAGCAGTACTTC
TRBV2	TRBJ2-6	few	NA	CATLSSRSGANVLTF	TGTGCCACCCTCAGCAGCCGCTCTGGGGCCAACGTCCTGACTTTC
TRBV10-3	TRBJ2-1	NA	TRBD2	CAISETSASSYNEQFF	TGTGCCATCAGTGAGACTAGCGCAAGCTCCTACAATGAGCAGTTCTTC
TRBV4-3	TRBJ1-2	few	NA	CASSQLWEGANYGYTF	TGCGCCAGCAGCCAGCTCTGGGAGGGAGCTAACTATGGCTACACCTTC
TRBV19	TRBJ2-2	once	TRBD2	CASSILGSGGPNTGELFF	TGTGCCAGTAGTATTTTGGGTAGCGGGGGACCGAACACCGGGGAGCTGTTTTTT
TRBV7-8	TRBJ2-2	many	NA	CASREPNTGELFF	TGTGCCAGCCGAGAGCCTAACACCGGGGAGCTGTTTTTT
TRBV7-9	TRBJ1-5	many	TRBD1	CASSFQGQGYSNQPQHF	TGTGCCAGCAGCTTTCAGGGACAGGGGTATAGCAATCAGCCCCAGCATTTT
TRBV7-2	TRBJ2-2	NA	NA	CASSLDSWPGEDGELFF	TGTGCCAGCAGCTTAGACTCCTGGCCCGGGGAGGACGGGGAGCTGTTTTTT
TRBV12-3/TRBV12-4	TRBJ1-1	few	NA	CASIRRTEAFF	TGTGCCAGCATCCGACGGACTGAAGCTTTCTTT
TRBV7-6	TRBJ2-1	many	TRBD2	CASSFNGAGSGGYNEQFF	TGTGCCAGCAGCTTTAACGGGGCCGGTAGCGGGGGATACAATGAGCAGTTCTTC
TRBV27	TRBJ1-1	NA	NA	CASRNGGVNTEAFF	TGTGCCAGCAGAAACGGAGGGGTGAACACTGAAGCTTTCTTT
TRBV7-9	TRBJ1-1	few	NA	CASSPARANTEAFF	TGTGCCAGCAGCCCTGCCAGGGCGAACACTGAAGCTTTCTTT
TRBV12-3/TRBV12-4	TRBJ1-1	many	NA	CASRRQRNTEAFF	TGTGCCAGCAGGAGACAGCGGAACACTGAAGCTTTCTTT
TRBV10-3	TRBJ2-1	NA	NA	CATEGGGYNEQFF	TGTGCCACCGAGGGGGGGGGCTACAATGAGCAGTTCTTC
TRBV9	TRBJ1-3	NA	NA	CASSVNYRPTTGNTIYF	TGTGCCAGCAGCGTCAATTACAGGCCGACGACTGGAAACACCATATATTTT
TRBV27	TRBJ1-1	few	NA	CASSLRRDHTEAFF	TGTGCCAGCAGTTTGCGTCGGGACCACACTGAAGCTTTCTTT
TRBV7-9	TRBJ2-3	many	NA	CASSLEPRVEDTQYF	TGTGCCAGCAGCTTAGAGCCCCGGGTCGAAGATACGCAGTATTTT
TRBV11-2	TRBJ2-4	NA	NA	CASSLGRGSLIQYF	TGTGCCAGCAGCTTGGGTCGGGGGTCTCTCATTCAGTACTTC
TRBV4-3	TRBJ2-3	few	NA	CASSQEGASSLTDTQYF	TGCGCCAGCAGCCAAGAGGGGGCCTCTTCTCTCACAGATACGCAGTATTTT
TRBV7-6	TRBJ1-1	few	NA	CASSLAAASGAEAFF	TGTGCCAGCAGCTTAGCCGCCGCGTCTGGGGCTGAAGCTTTCTTT
TRBV7-6	TRBJ2-3	many	NA	CASSPTRKGGGTDTQYF	TGTGCCAGCAGCCCCACGAGAAAGGGGGGGGGCACAGATACGCAGTATTTT
TRBV27	TRBJ1-6	NA	NA	CASSFLGQSLLHF	TGTGCCAGCAGTTTCCTAGGACAGTCACTTCTCCACTTT
TRBV6-1	TRBJ1-5	few	NA	CASRQDYSNQPQHF	TGTGCCAGTAGACAGGATTATAGCAATCAGCCCCAGCATTTT
TRBV6-1	TRBJ1-6	few	NA	CASSERDRINSPLHF	TGTGCCAGCAGTGAACGGGACCGAATCAATTCACCCCTCCACTTT
TRBV7-2	TRBJ1-2	NA	NA	CASSSRDIPSYGYTF	TGTGCCAGCAGCTCCCGGGACATACCGTCCTATGGCTACACCTTC
TRBV4-3	TRBJ1-2	NA	NA	CASSQDASVYGYTF	TGCGCCAGCAGCCAAGATGCTTCAGTCTATGGCTACACCTTC
TRBV28	TRBJ2-5	few	TRBD1	CASSPDGQGARETQYF	TGTGCCAGCAGCCCGGATGGACAGGGGGCCCGAGAGACCCAGTACTTC
TRBV10-3	TRBJ2-1	many	TRBD2	CAISESQAGGRSEQFF	TGTGCCATCAGTGAGTCCCAAGCGGGGGGGCGCTCTGAGCAGTTCTTC
TRBV7-9	TRBJ2-6	many	NA	CASSLAGAWANVLTF	TGTGCCAGCAGCTTAGCCGGCGCCTGGGCCAACGTCCTGACTTTC
TRBV19	TRBJ1-1	NA	NA	CASSIGAGEAFF	TGTGCCAGTAGTATAGGGGCGGGTGAAGCTTTCTTT
TRBV27	TRBJ1-5	NA	TRBD1	CASSFGTGSNQPQHF	TGTGCCAGCAGTTTTGGGACAGGGAGCAATCAGCCCCAGCATTTT
TRBV27	TRBJ1-2	many	NA	CASSFGLNYGYTF	TGTGCCAGCAGTTTTGGACTGAACTATGGCTACACCTTC
TRBV29-1	TRBJ2-1	NA	NA	CSVDQGVYNEQFF	TGCAGCGTTGATCAGGGCGTTTACAATGAGCAGTTCTTC
TRBV7-6	TRBJ2-3	few	NA	CASSSSHRTDTQYF	TGTGCCAGCAGCTCCTCCCATAGGACAGATACGCAGTATTTT
TRBV15	TRBJ2-1	few	NA	CATRTPTGNEQFF	TGTGCCACCCGGACTCCGACGGGCAATGAGCAGTTCTTC
TRBV7-2	TRBJ2-1	many	NA	CASSLRNSPNEQFF	TGTGCCAGCAGCTTAAGGAACAGCCCCAATGAGCAGTTCTTC
TRBV12-3/TRBV12-4	TRBJ1-2	NA	NA	CASSRDGTSLYTF	TGTGCCAGCAGCCGCGACGGGACATCCCTCTACACCTTC